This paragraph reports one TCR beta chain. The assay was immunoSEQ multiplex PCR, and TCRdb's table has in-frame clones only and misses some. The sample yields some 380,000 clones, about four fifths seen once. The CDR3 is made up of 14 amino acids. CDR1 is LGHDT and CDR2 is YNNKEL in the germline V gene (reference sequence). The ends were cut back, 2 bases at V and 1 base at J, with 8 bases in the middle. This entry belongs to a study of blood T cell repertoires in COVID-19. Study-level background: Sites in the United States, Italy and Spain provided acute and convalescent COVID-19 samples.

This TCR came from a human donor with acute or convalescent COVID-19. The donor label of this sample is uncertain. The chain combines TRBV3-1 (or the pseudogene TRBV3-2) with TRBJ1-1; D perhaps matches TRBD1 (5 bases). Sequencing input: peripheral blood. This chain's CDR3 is CASSQRGGNTEAFF. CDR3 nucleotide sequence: TGTGCCAGCAGCCAACGGGGGGGGAACACTGAAGCTTTCTTT.